The 28 T cell receptor beta chains presented below share a single source sample, sequenced in a study of radiotherapy plus CTLA-4 blockade in lung cancer. Profiling relied on immunoSEQ multiplex PCR, and the TCRdb table lists in-frame clones only, not all of them. This table holds 58,000 or so clones, over 75% found once. Sequenced here: peripheral blood, sampled from a patient treated with radiotherapy plus ipilimumab. These TCRs come from a human donor with non-small cell lung cancer who had a complete response to radiotherapy plus ipilimumab.

The chain couples TRBV6-5 to TRBJ1-6; D ambiguous. Between the trimmed V and J ends, which lost 0 bases and 3 bases, there was a span of 9 bases. Germline CDR1 reads MNHEY; CDR2 reads SVGAGI. The CDR3 is 16 amino acids. CDR3 sequence reads: CASSYSSGYYNSPLHF. DNA of the CDR3: TGTGCCAGCAGTTACTCGAGCGGGTACTATAATTCACCCCTCCACTTT.

This chain connects TRBV15 to TRBJ2-1, with TRBD2 matching 8 bases. The CDR3 sequence is 18 residues long. Germline CDR1 reads LNHNV; CDR2 reads YYDKDF (reference sequence). J lost 3 bases, V lost 1 base, and 11 bases had no gene match. CDR3 loop: CATSRGEPKRGLYNEQFF. CDR3 coding DNA: TGTGCCACCAGCAGAGGGGAGCCTAAGCGGGGGCTCTACAATGAGCAGTTCTTC.

This clone was found a few times. Other DNA sequences in this specimen translate into the identical CDR3. The V gene is TRBV18, the J gene TRBJ1-5, with 8 bases lining up with TRBD1. This CDR3 is 14 amino acids long. J lost 2 bases, V lost 3 bases, and 0 bases had no gene match. CDR1 and CDR2 from the germline V gene are KGHSH and LQKENI. CDR3 bases: TGTGCCAGCTCACCGGGACAGGGCAATCAGCCCCAGCATTTT. Translation: CASSPGQGNQPQHF.

The genes are TRBV19 and TRBJ2-7, with D maybe TRBD2 (5 bases). There are 15 residues in the CDR3. V lost 0 bases and J 1 base, leaving 10 bases between the germline ends. Germline V gene data show CDR1 as LNHDA and CDR2 as SQIVND (reference sequence). Here the CDR3 DNA reads TGTGCCAGTAGTATAGAAGGTCGAGGGTCCTACGAGCAGTACTTC. It is translated as CASSIEGRGSYEQYF.

The chain combines TRBV7-9 with TRBJ2-7; D gene unclear. Germline assignment: CDR1 SEHNR and CDR2 FQNEAQ (reference sequence). Between the trimmed V and J ends, which lost 5 bases and 9 bases, there was a span of 17 bases. CDR3 length: 13 residues. The CDR3 nucleotides are TGTGCCAGCAGCCCTCCAGGATTCTCAGGGCAGTACTTC. Translating it yields CASSPPGFSGQYF.

This CDR3 reads CASSYGDRVPDTQYF. Written as DNA, the CDR3 is TGTGCCAGCAGTTATGGGGACAGGGTACCAGATACGCAGTATTTT. The V call is TRBV6-5, the J call TRBJ2-3; 9 nucleotides agree with TRBD1. The junction had 5 bases not matched to a gene; V was cut back by 3 bases and J by 4 bases. The germline gives CDR1 MNHEY, CDR2 SVGAGI. The CDR3 covers 15 residues.

V is TRBV18 and J is TRBJ2-7; 10 nucleotides match TRBD1. The V gene end was trimmed by 2 bases and the J gene end by 7 bases; junction bases not matched to a gene: 2. CDR3 length: 13 residues. The germline CDR1 and CDR2 sequences are KGHSH and LQKENI. The CDR3 DNA reads TGTGCCAGCTCACCAGGGACAGGGGTAGAGCAGTACTTC. It specifies CASSPGTGVEQYF.

The rearrangement joins TRBV11-2 to TRBJ2-3, with no clear D. Germline V gives CDR1 SGHAT, CDR2 FQNNGV. The CDR3 length is 11 residues. Trimming removed 5 bases from V and 2 bases from J, with 2 bases in between. The CDR3 loop is CASSHTDTQYF. The CDR3 bases are TGTGCCAGCAGCCACACAGATACGCAGTATTTT.

V gene TRBV2 combines with J gene TRBJ2-1; 11 bases are shared with TRBD2. Trimming removed 10 bases from V and 4 bases from J; junction bases left unmatched: 12. Germline V gene data show CDR1 as SNHLY and CDR2 as FYNNEI. The CDR3 totals 16 residues. CDR3 nucleotide sequence: TGTGCCACCCACCCAATTAGCGGGAGGGCTTACAATGAGCAGTTCTTC. It translates to CATHPISGRAYNEQFF.

V and J are TRBV9 and TRBJ2-3; tentatively, D is TRBD2 (7 bases). Deletions cut 4 bases from V and 0 bases from J, with 24 bases between. The CDR3 contains 19 residues. Germline V lookup: CDR1 SGDLS, CDR2 YYNGEE. The CDR3 loop is CASSPGNGGLIRSTDTQYF. Written as DNA, the CDR3 is TGTGCCAGCAGCCCGGGGAACGGGGGGCTAATACGTAGCACAGATACGCAGTATTTT.

This clone has more than one count but fewer than ten. V is TRBV19 and J is TRBJ2-3, with 15 bases aligning to TRBD2. The CDR3 runs 19 residues. The trim removed 7 bases at V and 0 bases at J, leaving 11 bases unmatched. CDR1 LNHDA and CDR2 SQIVND come from the germline V gene (reference sequence). As DNA, the CDR3 is TGTGCCAGTACTGGGGGACTAGCGGGAGGACCACCTAGCACAGATACGCAGTATTTT. As protein: CASTGGLAGGPPSTDTQYF.

This chain joins TRBV5-1 and TRBJ1-2; the match to TRBD1 covers 11 bases. Germline lookup yields CDR1 SGHRS and CDR2 YFSETQ. The CDR3 extends over 15 amino acids. J gave up 4 bases and V 4 bases, and 6 bases lay outside the gene matches. The CDR3, as DNA: TGCGCCAGCAGCGACACGGGACAGGGGGTCTATGGCTACACCTTC. It translates to CASSDTGQGVYGYTF.

The chain couples TRBV6-5 to TRBJ2-3, with 11 bases aligning to TRBD2. This CDR3 has 15 amino acids. Trimming removed 6 bases from V and 3 bases from J; junction bases left unmatched: 5. Germline lookup yields CDR1 MNHEY and CDR2 SVGAGI. In DNA form, the CDR3 reads TGTGCCAGCAGAATAGCGGGAGGGTCTACAGATACGCAGTATTTT. Translating gives CASRIAGGSTDTQYF.

The chain links TRBV30 to TRBJ1-6; TRBD1 matches at 9 bases. The CDR3 spans 15 residues. Germline V gives CDR1 GTSNPN, CDR2 SVGIG (reference sequence). The V segment lost 3 bases and the J segment 8 bases; nucleotides outside the gene matches: 8. CDR3 in DNA: TGTGCCTGGAGCGGGAGGGGACAGGGAGATTCACCCCTCCACTTT. The encoded protein is CAWSGRGQGDSPLHF.

The chain recombines TRBV7-2 with TRBJ1-1; D uncertain. Trimming removed 0 bases from V and 5 bases from J, with 7 bases in between. Germline CDR1 SGHTA, CDR2 FQGNSA. The CDR3 spans 13 residues. CDR3 DNA sequence: TGTGCCAGCAGCTTAGCGTACAGTACTGAAGCTTTCTTT. It yields the protein CASSLAYSTEAFF.

The chain combines TRBV2 with TRBJ1-5, with a tentative D call TRBD1 (6 bases). The ends were cut back, 5 bases at V and 1 base at J, with 9 bases in the middle. CDR3 length: 14 residues. Germline CDR1 and CDR2: SNHLY and FYNNEI. The DNA for the CDR3 is TGTGCCAGCAGTTCACAGGGAAGCAATCAGCCCCAGCATTTT. Amino acids: CASSSQGSNQPQHF.

The rearrangement links TRBV29-1 to TRBJ2-1; 13 bases are a match to TRBD2. Germline assignment: CDR1 SQVTM and CDR2 ANQGSEA. Trimming cost V 7 bases and J 10 bases; bases outside gene matches: 13. CDR3 length equals 15 residues. Here the CDR3 DNA reads TGCAGCGCTCCTACTACTAGCGGGGGGGGCGGGGAGCAGTTCTTC. Amino acids: CSAPTTSGGGGEQFF.

The rearrangement uses TRBV2 and TRBJ2-5; tentatively, D is TRBD1 (6 bases). CDR3 length equals 14 residues. From germline, CDR1 is SNHLY and CDR2 FYNNEI. V was clipped by 5 bases and J by 6 bases, with 16 bases between them. CDR3 coding DNA: TGTGCCAGCAGTTTACAGGGAAATACGAAGACCCAGTACTTC. The encoded protein is CASSLQGNTKTQYF.

J is TRBJ1-2 and V is TRBV7-9, with D possibly matching TRBD1 (6 bases). The CDR3 spans 14 residues. Trimming removed 5 bases from V and 4 bases from J, with 14 bases in between. The germline CDR1 and CDR2 sequences are SEHNR and FQNEAQ (reference sequence). The CDR3 region has the DNA TGTGCCAGCAGCAGCGACAGGCCCATCTATGGCTACACCTTC. This encodes CASSSDRPIYGYTF.

The genes are TRBV18 and TRBJ2-5, with D uncertain. V shed 4 bases and J shed 2 bases, with 8 bases lying between them. Germline V CDR1 and CDR2: KGHSH, LQKENI. The CDR3 has 13 amino acids. As DNA, the CDR3 is TGTGCCAGCTCACTGTCCCTGCAAGAGACCCAGTACTTC. It encodes CASSLSLQETQYF.

The chain uses TRBV4-3 and TRBJ2-1, with D possibly matching TRBD2 (5 bases). Germline V gene lookup returns CDR1 LGHNA and CDR2 YSLEER. V was pared by 5 bases and J by 4 bases, with 12 bases between. This CDR3 has 14 amino acids. The CDR3: CASSTRAEYNEQFF. CDR3 sequence (DNA): TGCGCCAGCAGCACCCGAGCGGAATACAATGAGCAGTTCTTC.

The CDR3 DNA follows: TGTGCCATCAGTGATATCATACTAGCGGCGAAAGAGACCCAGTACTTC. Encoded protein: CAISDIILAAKETQYF. The gene calls are TRBV10-3 and TRBJ2-5; 8 bases line up with TRBD2. V shed 3 bases, J shed 3 bases, and the junction held 9 bases outside the gene matches. This CDR3 comprises 16 residues. CDR1 and CDR2 (germline): ENHRY, SYGVKD.

The sample holds a few counts of this clone. This chain joins TRBV5-6 and TRBJ2-1, with TRBD2 as a possible D gene (5 bases). The germline gives CDR1 SGHDT, CDR2 YYEEEE. Trimming took off 5 bases at V and 7 bases at J, with 16 bases between the two ends. The CDR3 length is 14 residues. Written as DNA, the CDR3 is TGTGCCAGCAGACCCCTGGACTCCCTAAATGAGCAGTTCTTC. Amino acid sequence: CASRPLDSLNEQFF.

V gene TRBV19 combines with J gene TRBJ2-1; D possibly corresponds to TRBD2 (5 bases). V was trimmed by 8 bases and J by 3 bases, leaving 14 bases between them. The CDR3 runs 14 residues. The V gene's germline CDR1 is LNHDA and CDR2 SQIVND (reference sequence). The CDR3 here is CASSSGVIYNEQFF. The CDR3 DNA sequence: TGTGCCAGTTCTTCCGGGGTCATCTACAATGAGCAGTTCTTC.

The V gene is TRBV29-1, the J gene TRBJ2-3; weak D call: TRBD2 (5 bases). V lost 2 bases and J 4 bases, leaving 7 bases between the germline ends. Germline V gives CDR1 SQVTM, CDR2 ANQGSEA. The CDR3 is 12 amino acids. In DNA form, the CDR3 reads TGCAGCGTTGAACCCGGGGCAGATACGCAGTATTTT. It codes for CSVEPGADTQYF.

The genes are TRBV19 and TRBJ1-2; TRBD1 might be the D (6 bases). Per the germline V gene, CDR1 is LNHDA and CDR2 is SQIVND (reference sequence). Trimming pared 8 bases from V and 5 bases from J, leaving 18 bases between. This CDR3 contains 14 residues. The CDR3 nucleotides are TGTGCCAGTGGGGGGGAACAGGGAAGATATGGCTACACCTTC. Its translation: CASGGEQGRYGYTF.

The J gene is TRBJ2-7, the V gene TRBV5-5; 13 positions agree with TRBD2. The germline V gene encodes CDR1 SGHKS and CDR2 YYEKEE (reference sequence). This CDR3 has 17 residues. The junction had 7 bases not matched to a gene; V was cut back by 4 bases and J by 0 bases. For the CDR3, the DNA is TGTGCCAGCAGCAAGACTAGCGGGAGGCCAACCTCCTACGAGCAGTACGTC. Translation gives CASSKTSGRPTSYEQYV.

This clone was observed a single time. One end of the junction fails to match germline, which may point to a read error. This sequence joins TRBV7-7 and TRBJ2-5; no clear D gene. Germline V gene lookup returns CDR1 SSHAT and CDR2 FNYEAQ (reference sequence). The length of the CDR3 is 11 residues. Here the CDR3 DNA reads TGTGCTAGCAGCTCCGGGGAGACCCAGTACTTC. Its protein is CASSSGETQYF. The whole variable domain, filled in from reference TRBV7-7 and TRBJ2-5, reads GAGVSQSPRYKVTKRGQDVTLRCDPISSHATLYWYQQALGQGPEFLTYFNYEAQPDKSGLPSDRFSAERPEGSISTLTIQRTEQRDSAMYRCASSSGETQYFGPGTRLLVL.